A selection of T cell receptor beta chains follows, all from one sample in a study of cytomegalovirus exposure and HLA in healthy donors. Here immunoSEQ multiplex PCR was the method, and the copy in TCRdb shows in-frame clones only, minus some. The table has 210,000 or so clones, approximately 80% seen once. Sequencing used PBMCs. These receptors were collected from a boy aged 2-15 years in good health and CMV-seronegative. Each CDR3 is given with its conserved first and last residue. A D gene is named only where the DNA matches it firmly. Only part of the rows carry a size: once, few, many, or a class if the clone is expanded.

cdr3_nt cdr3_aa v_call clone_size d_call j_call cdr3_length
TGTGCCAGCAGCCTCACAGGTGGGTCCCTCTACGAGCAGTACTTC CASSLTGGSLYEQYF TRBV7-2 once - TRBJ2-7 15
TGTGCCAGCAGGCACTACACAGATACGCAGTATTTT CASRHYTDTQYF TRBV2 once - TRBJ2-3 12
TGCGCCAGCAGTCCACCGTTAGTGCAGGGGCCAGATAATTCACCCCTCCACTTT CASSPPLVQGPDNSPLHF TRBV4-1 - - TRBJ1-6 18
TGTGCCAGCAGTGTTGGTGGCGGGGGGAACACCGGGGAGCTGTTTTTT CASSVGGGGNTGELFF TRBV2 - TRBD2 TRBJ2-2 16
TGTGCCAGCAGCTTAAACAGGGCCTACGAGCAGTACTTC CASSLNRAYEQYF TRBV7-2 - - TRBJ2-7 13
TGTGCTAGTGGTTTGGACCCAAAGTTTAGCGGCAGCACAGATACGCAGTATTTT CASGLDPKFSGSTDTQYF TRBV12-5 - - TRBJ2-3 18
TGTGCCAGCAGCTTAGTAGGGCCTAGCGGGGGGGATGAGCAGTTCTTC CASSLVGPSGGDEQFF TRBV7-9 - TRBD2 TRBJ2-1 16
TGTGCCAGCAGCTGGGACAGCGAATACGAGCAGTACTTC CASSWDSEYEQYF TRBV27 - TRBD1 TRBJ2-7 13
TGTGCCAGCAGCTCTGACAGGAATAATGAAAAACTGTTTTTT CASSSDRNNEKLFF TRBV6-6 - - TRBJ1-4 14
TGCAGCGTTGGAGGACTAGCGGGAGCGGGGAGCGGGGAGCTGTTTTTT CSVGGLAGAGSGELFF TRBV29-1 - TRBD2 TRBJ2-2 16
TGTGCCAGCAGCTCCCGGGGTAGCCCCTATAATTCACCCCTCCACTTT CASSSRGSPYNSPLHF TRBV13 - - TRBJ1-6 16
TGTGCCAGCAGTGAACTGGGGGCGAAGGGTGGCTACACCTTC CASSELGAKGGYTF TRBV6-1 once - TRBJ1-2 14
TGTGCCAGCAGCACTGGGACAGGGCTTTACGAGCAGTACTTC CASSTGTGLYEQYF TRBV9 - TRBD1 TRBJ2-7 14
TGCGCCAGCAGCTTGGCCGGGGTCAGAACAGATACGCAGTATTTT CASSLAGVRTDTQYF TRBV5-1 once - TRBJ2-3 15
TGTGCCAGCAGCCAAGGCCTTCCGGGACTAGCGGGTCCCTACGAGCAGTACTTC CASSQGLPGLAGPYEQYF TRBV4-2 - TRBD2 TRBJ2-7 18
TGCGCCAGCAGCCCGGACAGGGGAGAGACCCAGTACTTC CASSPDRGETQYF TRBV5-1 - TRBD1 TRBJ2-5 13
TGCGCCAGCAGAACCGGGACAGGGAACACCGGGGAGCTGTTTTTT CASRTGTGNTGELFF TRBV5-1 - TRBD1 TRBJ2-2 15
TGTGCCAGCTCACTCAGCGGGAGGAGCGATGAGCAGTTCTTC CASSLSGRSDEQFF TRBV18 - TRBD2 TRBJ2-1 14
TGTGCCAGCAGTGGGGGGGACAGGGACTCACCCCTCCACTTT CASSGGDRDSPLHF TRBV6-6 - TRBD1 TRBJ1-6 14
TGTGCCAGCAGTTACCGGCCACAGGGGGGAGAGACCCAGTACTTC CASSYRPQGGETQYF TRBV6-5 - TRBD1 TRBJ2-5 15
TGTGCCTGGAGTAGACCAGGGGGTAACTATGGCTACACCTTC CAWSRPGGNYGYTF TRBV30 - TRBD1 TRBJ1-2 14
TGCGCCAGCGCCAAGGGACAGGAAACCTACGAGCAGTACTTC CASAKGQETYEQYF TRBV4-1 - TRBD1 TRBJ2-7 14
TGCAGCGGCGTATGGGACACGAACACTGAAGCTTTCTTT CSGVWDTNTEAFF TRBV29-1 - - TRBJ1-1 13
TGTGCCAGCAGTGTCCGCGGTAACACTGAAGCTTTCTTT CASSVRGNTEAFF TRBV2 - - TRBJ1-1 13
TGCGCCAGCAGCCCGGGACTAGCCCTTTGCGAGCAGTACTTC CASSPGLALCEQYF TRBV5-1 - TRBD2 TRBJ2-7 14
TGCAGCGTTGATGGGACAGGAGGCTGTGAAGCTTTCTTT CSVDGTGGCEAFF TRBV29-1 few TRBD1 TRBJ1-1 13
TGTGCCAGCAGCTTAGATAGCGGGTACAATGAGCAGTTCTTC CASSLDSGYNEQFF TRBV7-2 once TRBD2 TRBJ2-1 14
TGTGCCTGGACGGCTAGCGGGAGGGGCGAGCAGTACTTC CAWTASGRGEQYF TRBV30 - TRBD2 TRBJ2-7 13
TGCGCCAGCAGCCAAGATAGTTTCGGTGGAACTAATGAAAAACTGTTTTTT CASSQDSFGGTNEKLFF TRBV4-1 few - TRBJ1-4 17
TGCGCCAGCAGCGGGTCCCTCCTGGGGGGGCGGTCCTACAATGAGCAGTTCTTC CASSGSLLGGRSYNEQFF TRBV5-1 - - TRBJ2-1 18
TGCAGCGTTGTTGCGGGAGTAGATACGCAGTATTTT CSVVAGVDTQYF TRBV29-1 - TRBD2 TRBJ2-3 12
TGTGCCAGCAGCTTAGGGCAGAACACTGAAGCTTTCTTT CASSLGQNTEAFF TRBV7-8 - - TRBJ1-1 13
TGTGCCAGCAGCGACCCTAGGGCGGGGTATGGCTACACCTTC CASSDPRAGYGYTF TRBV14 - - TRBJ1-2 14
TGTGCCAGCAGCTTAGGGAGCGGGGGGAGCTCCTACAATGAGCAGTTCTTC CASSLGSGGSSYNEQFF TRBV7-9 - TRBD2 TRBJ2-1 17
TGTGCCAGCAGCTTTTCGACAGGGAACGAGCAGTACTTC CASSFSTGNEQYF TRBV7-2 - TRBD1 TRBJ2-7 13
TGTGCCAGCACACCCTGGAGTGTGGCTAGCGGGGACGATGAGCAGTTCTTC CASTPWSVASGDDEQFF TRBV27 - TRBD2 TRBJ2-1 17
TGTGCCAGCAGGAAGCAAATGACAGGGGGAACAACTAATGAAAAACTGTTTTTT CASRKQMTGGTTNEKLFF TRBV7-9 once TRBD1 TRBJ1-4 18
TGTGCCAGCAGCTCCCTGGGGGCGGGAGGGGAGGGTACGCAGTATTTT CASSSLGAGGEGTQYF TRBV7-2 - TRBD2 TRBJ2-3 16
TGTGCCAGCAGCTTAGCAGGGGTAAAACTGTTTTTT CASSLAGVKLFF TRBV7-8 - - TRBJ1-4 12
TGTGCCAGCAGCCAACCCTCAGTTTCCTCTAGCACAGATACGCAGTATTTT CASSQPSVSSSTDTQYF TRBV9 - - TRBJ2-3 17
TGTGCCAGCAGCTTTTTGGCGGGGCACACAGATACGCAGTATTTT CASSFLAGHTDTQYF TRBV7-3 - - TRBJ2-3 15
TGTGCCAGTGTAAGGACTAGCGGGGGGGGTGAGCAGTTCTTC CASVRTSGGGEQFF TRBV19 - TRBD2 TRBJ2-1 14